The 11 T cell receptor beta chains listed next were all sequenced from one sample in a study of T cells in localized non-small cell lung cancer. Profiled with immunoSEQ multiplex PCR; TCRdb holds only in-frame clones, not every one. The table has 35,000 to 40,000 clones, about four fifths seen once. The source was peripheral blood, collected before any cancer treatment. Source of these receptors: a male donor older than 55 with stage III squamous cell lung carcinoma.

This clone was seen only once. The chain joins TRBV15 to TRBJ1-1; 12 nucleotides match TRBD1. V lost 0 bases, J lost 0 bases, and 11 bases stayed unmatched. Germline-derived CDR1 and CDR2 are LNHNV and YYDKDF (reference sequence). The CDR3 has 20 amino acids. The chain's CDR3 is CATSRDRDRGLWVLNTEAFF. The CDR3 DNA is TGTGCCACCAGCAGAGATCGGGACAGGGGGCTCTGGGTATTGAACACTGAAGCTTTCTTT. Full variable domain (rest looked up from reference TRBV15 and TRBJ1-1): DAMVIQNPRYQVTQFGKPVTLSCSQTLNHNVMYWYQQKSSQAPKLLFHYYDKDFNNEADTPDNFQSRRPNTSFCFLDIRSPGLGDTAMYLCATSRDRDRGLWVLNTEAFFGQGTRLTVV.

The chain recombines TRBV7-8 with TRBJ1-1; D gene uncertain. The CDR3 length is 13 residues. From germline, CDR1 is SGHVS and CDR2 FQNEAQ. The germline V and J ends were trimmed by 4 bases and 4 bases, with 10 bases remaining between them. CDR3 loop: CASSSRDPTEAFF. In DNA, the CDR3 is TGTGCCAGCAGCTCCCGAGACCCCACTGAAGCTTTCTTT.

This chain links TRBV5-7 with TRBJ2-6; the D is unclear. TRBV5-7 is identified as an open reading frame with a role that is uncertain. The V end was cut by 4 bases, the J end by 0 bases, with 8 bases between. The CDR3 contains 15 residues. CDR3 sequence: CASSQHSSGANVLTF. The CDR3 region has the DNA TGTGCCAGCAGCCAACATAGCTCTGGGGCCAACGTCCTGACTTTC.

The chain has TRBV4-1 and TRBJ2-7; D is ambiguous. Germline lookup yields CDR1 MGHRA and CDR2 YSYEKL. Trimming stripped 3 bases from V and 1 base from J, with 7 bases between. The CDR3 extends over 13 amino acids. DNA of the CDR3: TGCGCCAGCAGCCAGGGGTCATCCTACGAGCAGTACTTC. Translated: CASSQGSSYEQYF.

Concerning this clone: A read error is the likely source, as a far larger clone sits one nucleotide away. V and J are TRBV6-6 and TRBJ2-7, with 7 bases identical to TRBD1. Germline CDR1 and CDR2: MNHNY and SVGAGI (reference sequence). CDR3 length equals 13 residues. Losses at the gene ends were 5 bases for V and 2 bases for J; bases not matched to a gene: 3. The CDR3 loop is CASSRDRTYEQYF. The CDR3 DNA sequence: TGTGCCAGCAGTAGGGACAGAACCTACGAGCAGTACTTC.

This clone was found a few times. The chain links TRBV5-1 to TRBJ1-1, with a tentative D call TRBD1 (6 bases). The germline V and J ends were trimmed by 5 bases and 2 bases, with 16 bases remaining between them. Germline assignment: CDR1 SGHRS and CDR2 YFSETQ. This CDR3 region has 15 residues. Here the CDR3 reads CASRPGTGSNTEAFF. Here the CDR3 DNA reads TGCGCCAGCAGACCGGGAACAGGGAGTAACACTGAAGCTTTCTTT.

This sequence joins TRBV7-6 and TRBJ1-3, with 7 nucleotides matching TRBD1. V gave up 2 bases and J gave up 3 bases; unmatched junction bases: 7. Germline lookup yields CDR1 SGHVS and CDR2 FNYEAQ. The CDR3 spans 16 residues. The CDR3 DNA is TGTGCCAGCAGCTTACGCGTCAGGGGGATTGGAAACACCATATATTTT. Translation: CASSLRVRGIGNTIYF.

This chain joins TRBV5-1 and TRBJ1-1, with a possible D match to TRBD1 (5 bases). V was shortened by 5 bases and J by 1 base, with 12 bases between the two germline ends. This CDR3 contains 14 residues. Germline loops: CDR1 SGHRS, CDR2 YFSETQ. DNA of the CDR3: TGCGCCAGCAGTGTGCCCCAGGGGAACACTGAAGCTTTCTTT. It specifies CASSVPQGNTEAFF.

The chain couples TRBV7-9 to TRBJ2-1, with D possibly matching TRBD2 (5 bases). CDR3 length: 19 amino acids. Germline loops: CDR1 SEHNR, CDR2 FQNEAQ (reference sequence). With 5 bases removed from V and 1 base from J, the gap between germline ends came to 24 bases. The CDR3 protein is CASSATSLPLPRSYNEQFF. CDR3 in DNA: TGTGCCAGCAGCGCAACTAGTTTACCCCTCCCCCGGTCCTACAATGAGCAGTTCTTC.

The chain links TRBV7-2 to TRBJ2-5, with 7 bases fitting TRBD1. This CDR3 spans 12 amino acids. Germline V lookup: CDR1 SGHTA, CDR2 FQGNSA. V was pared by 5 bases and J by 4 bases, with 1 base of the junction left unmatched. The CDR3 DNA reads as TGTGCCAGCAGCCAGGGGGTAGAGACCCAGTACTTC. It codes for CASSQGVETQYF.

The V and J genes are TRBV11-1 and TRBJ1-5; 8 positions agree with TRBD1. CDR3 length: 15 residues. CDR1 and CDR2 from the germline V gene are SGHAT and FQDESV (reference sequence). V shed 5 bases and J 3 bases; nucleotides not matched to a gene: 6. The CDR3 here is CASSPDRGSNQPQHF. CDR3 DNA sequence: TGTGCCAGCAGCCCAGACAGGGGTTCCAATCAGCCCCAGCATTTT.